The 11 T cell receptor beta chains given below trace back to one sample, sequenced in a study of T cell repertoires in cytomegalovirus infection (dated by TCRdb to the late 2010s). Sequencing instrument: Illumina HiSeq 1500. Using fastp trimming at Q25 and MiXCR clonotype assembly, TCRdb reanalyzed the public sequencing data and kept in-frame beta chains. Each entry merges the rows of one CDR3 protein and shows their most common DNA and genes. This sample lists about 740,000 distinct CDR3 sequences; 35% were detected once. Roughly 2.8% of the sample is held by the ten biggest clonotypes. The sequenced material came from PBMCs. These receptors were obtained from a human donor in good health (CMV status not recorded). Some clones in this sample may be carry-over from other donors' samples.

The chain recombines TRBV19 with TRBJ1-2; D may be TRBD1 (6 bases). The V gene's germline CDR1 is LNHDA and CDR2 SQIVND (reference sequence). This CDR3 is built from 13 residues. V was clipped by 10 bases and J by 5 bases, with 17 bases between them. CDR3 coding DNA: TGTGCCACCTCCCTGAGGGGGGTTTATGGCTACACCTTC. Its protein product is CATSLRGVYGYTF.

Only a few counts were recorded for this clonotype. The CDR3 DNA follows: TGTGCCAGTAGCCTGGAGGGCCGGCAGGACGTCCTGACTTTC. It yields the protein CASSLEGRQDVLTF. This chain uses TRBV19 with TRBJ2-6; a weak D match, TRBD2 (6 bases). Deletions cut 6 bases from V and 11 bases from J, with 17 bases between. There are 14 residues in the CDR3. The germline CDR1 and CDR2 sequences are LNHDA and SQIVND (reference sequence).

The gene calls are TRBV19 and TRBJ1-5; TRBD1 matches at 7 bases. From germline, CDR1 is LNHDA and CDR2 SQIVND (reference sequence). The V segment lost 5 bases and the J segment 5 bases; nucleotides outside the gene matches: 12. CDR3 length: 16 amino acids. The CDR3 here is CASSPLKGAGDQPQHF. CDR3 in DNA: TGTGCCAGTAGTCCACTGAAGGGGGCAGGGGATCAGCCCCAGCATTTT.

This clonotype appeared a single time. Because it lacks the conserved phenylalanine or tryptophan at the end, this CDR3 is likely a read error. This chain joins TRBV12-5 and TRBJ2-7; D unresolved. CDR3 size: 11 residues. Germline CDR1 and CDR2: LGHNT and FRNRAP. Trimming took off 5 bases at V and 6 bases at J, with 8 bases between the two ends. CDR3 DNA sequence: TGTGCTAGTGGTCTCGCTGGCGAGCAGTACTTA. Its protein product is CASGLAGEQYL.

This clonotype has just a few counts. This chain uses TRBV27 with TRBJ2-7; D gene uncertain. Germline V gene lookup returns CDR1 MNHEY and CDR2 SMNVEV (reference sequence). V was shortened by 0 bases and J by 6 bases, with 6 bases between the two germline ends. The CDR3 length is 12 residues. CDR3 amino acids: CASSLSNREQYF. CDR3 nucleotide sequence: TGTGCCAGCAGTTTATCTAATCGCGAGCAGTACTTC.

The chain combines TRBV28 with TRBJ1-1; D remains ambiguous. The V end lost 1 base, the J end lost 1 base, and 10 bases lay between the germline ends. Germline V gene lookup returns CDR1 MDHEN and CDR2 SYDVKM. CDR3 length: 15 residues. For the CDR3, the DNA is TGTGCCAGCAGTTTATTGAACACAGAGAACACTGAAGCTTTCTTT. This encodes CASSLLNTENTEAFF.

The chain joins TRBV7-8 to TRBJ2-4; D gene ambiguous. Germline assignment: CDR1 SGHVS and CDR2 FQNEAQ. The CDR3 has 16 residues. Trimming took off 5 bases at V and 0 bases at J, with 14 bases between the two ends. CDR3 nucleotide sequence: TGTGCCAGCAGCCCTAATACTGGTGAAGCCAAAAACATTCAGTACTTC. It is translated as CASSPNTGEAKNIQYF.

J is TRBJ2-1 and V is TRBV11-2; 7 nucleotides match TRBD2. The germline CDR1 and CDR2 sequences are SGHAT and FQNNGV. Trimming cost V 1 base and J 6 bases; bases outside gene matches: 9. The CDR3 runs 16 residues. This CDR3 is CASSLVGGGVFNEQFF. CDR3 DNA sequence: TGTGCCAGCAGCTTAGTCGGGGGAGGGGTGTTCAATGAGCAGTTCTTC.

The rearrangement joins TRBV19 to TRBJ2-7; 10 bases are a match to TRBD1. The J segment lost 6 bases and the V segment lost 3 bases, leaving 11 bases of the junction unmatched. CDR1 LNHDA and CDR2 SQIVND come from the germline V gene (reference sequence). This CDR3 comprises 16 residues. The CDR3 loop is CASSIAGTGAAFEQYF. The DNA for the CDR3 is TGTGCCAGTAGTATTGCCGGGACAGGGGCCGCTTTCGAGCAGTACTTC. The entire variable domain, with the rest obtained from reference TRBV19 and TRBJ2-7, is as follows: DGGITQSPKYLFRKEGQNVTLSCEQNLNHDAMYWYRQDPGQGLRLIYYSQIVNDFQKGDIAEGYSVSREKKESFPLTVTSAQKNPTAFYLCASSIAGTGAAFEQYFGPGTRLTVT.

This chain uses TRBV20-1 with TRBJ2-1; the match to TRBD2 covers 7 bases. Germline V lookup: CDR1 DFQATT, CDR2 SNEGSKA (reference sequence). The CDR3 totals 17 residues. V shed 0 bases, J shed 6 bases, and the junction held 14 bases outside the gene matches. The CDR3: CSARDPLTSVWGNEQFF. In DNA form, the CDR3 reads TGCAGTGCTAGAGACCCCCTCACTAGCGTTTGGGGCAATGAGCAGTTCTTC.

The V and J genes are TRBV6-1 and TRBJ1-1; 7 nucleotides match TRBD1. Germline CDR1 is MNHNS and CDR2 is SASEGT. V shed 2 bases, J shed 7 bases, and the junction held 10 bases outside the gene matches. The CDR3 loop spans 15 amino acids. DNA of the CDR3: TGTGCCAGCAGTGAAATCGACAGGGCCTACGGTGAAGCTTTCTTT. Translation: CASSEIDRAYGEAFF.